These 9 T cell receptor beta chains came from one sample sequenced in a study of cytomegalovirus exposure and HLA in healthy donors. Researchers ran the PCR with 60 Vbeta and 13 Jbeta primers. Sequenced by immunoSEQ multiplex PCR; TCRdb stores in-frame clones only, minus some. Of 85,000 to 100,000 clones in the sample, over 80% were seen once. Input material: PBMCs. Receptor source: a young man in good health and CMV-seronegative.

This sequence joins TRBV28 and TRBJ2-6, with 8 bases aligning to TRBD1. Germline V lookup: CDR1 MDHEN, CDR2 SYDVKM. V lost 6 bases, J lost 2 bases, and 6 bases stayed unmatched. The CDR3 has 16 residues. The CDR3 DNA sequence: TGTGCCAGCAGCCTTTCAGGGGGCACTGGGGCCAACGTCCTGACTTTC. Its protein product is CASSLSGGTGANVLTF.

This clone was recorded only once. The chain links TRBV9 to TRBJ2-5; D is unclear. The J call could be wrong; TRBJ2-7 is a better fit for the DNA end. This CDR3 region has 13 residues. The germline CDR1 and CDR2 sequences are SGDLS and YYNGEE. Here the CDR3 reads CASSVGSSYEQYF. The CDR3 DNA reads TGTGCCAGCAGCGTAGGGAGTTCCTACGAGCAGTACTTC.

As DNA, the CDR3 is TGTGCCAGCAGCTTGAGTCCGGCAGGTACTGATTTAACCGGGGAGCTGTTTTTT. Its protein is CASSLSPAGTDLTGELFF. The chain combines TRBV5-4 with TRBJ2-2; D gene unclear. The germline CDR1 and CDR2 sequences are SGHNT and YYREEE (reference sequence). Trimming cost V 1 base and J 5 bases, with 21 bases left between them. The CDR3 is 18 amino acids.

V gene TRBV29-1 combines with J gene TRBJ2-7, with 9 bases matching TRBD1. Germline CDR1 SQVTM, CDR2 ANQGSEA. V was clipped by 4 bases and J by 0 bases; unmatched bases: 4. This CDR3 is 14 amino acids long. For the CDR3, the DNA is TGCAGCGTTGCCGGACAGGGGATCTCCTACGAGCAGTACTTC. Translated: CSVAGQGISYEQYF.

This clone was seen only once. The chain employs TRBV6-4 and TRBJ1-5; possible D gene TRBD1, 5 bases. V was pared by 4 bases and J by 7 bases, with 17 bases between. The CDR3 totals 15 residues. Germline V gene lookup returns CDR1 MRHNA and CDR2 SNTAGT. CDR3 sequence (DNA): TGTGCCAGCAGTGCGTCGGGGGGAATTGGACAGCCCCAGCATTTT. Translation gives CASSASGGIGQPQHF.

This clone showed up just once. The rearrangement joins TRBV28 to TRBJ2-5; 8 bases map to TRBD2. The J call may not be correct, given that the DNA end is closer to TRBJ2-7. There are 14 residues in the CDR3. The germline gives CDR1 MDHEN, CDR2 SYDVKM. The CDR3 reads CASGFLAGSYEQYF. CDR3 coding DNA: TGTGCCAGCGGCTTCCTAGCGGGCTCCTACGAGCAGTACTTC.

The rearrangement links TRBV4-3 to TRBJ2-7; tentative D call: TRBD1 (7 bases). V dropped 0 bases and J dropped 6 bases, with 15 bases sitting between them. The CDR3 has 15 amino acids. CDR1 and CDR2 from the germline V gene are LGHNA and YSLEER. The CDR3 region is CASSQERSRGVEQYF. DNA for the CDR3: TGCGCCAGCAGCCAAGAAAGAAGCAGGGGGGTCGAGCAGTACTTC.

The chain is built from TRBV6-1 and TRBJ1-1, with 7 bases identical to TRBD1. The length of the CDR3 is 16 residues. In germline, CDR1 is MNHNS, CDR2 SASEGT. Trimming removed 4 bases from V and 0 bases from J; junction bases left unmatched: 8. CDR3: CASSGQRGTVNTEAFF. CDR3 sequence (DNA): TGTGCCAGCAGTGGCCAACGCGGGACAGTGAACACTGAAGCTTTCTTT.

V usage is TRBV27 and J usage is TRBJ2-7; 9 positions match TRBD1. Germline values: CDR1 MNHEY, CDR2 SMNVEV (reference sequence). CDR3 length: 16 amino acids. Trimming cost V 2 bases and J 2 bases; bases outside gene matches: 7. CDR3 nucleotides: TGTGCCAGCAGTTTAAGGGGGACAGGGACCACCTACGAGCAGTACTTC. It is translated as CASSLRGTGTTYEQYF.